These 14 T cell receptor beta chains came from one sample sequenced in a study of cytomegalovirus exposure and HLA in healthy donors. The data were produced by immunoSEQ multiplex PCR, yet TCRdb's version contains in-frame clones alone and is incomplete. In the table there are approximately 150,000 clones, about 89% of which are singletons. Specimen: PBMCs. Receptors originate from a man in his late teens or twenties in good health and CMV-seronegative.

The chain carries TRBV7-8 and TRBJ1-5; TRBD1 might be the D (5 bases). The CDR3 covers 18 residues. Trimming took 2 bases from V and 1 from J, leaving 18 bases between them. Germline V gives CDR1 SGHVS, CDR2 FQNEAQ. The CDR3: CASSLTTNLRGSNQPQHF. CDR3 DNA sequence: TGTGCCAGCAGCTTAACTACGAATTTGCGGGGGAGCAATCAGCCCCAGCATTTT.

The chain employs TRBV19 and TRBJ1-2; 8 bases line up with TRBD1. The CDR3 extends over 14 amino acids. Germline V lookup: CDR1 LNHDA, CDR2 SQIVND (reference sequence). Unmatched junction bases numbered 17, after V lost 10 bases and J lost 10 bases. The CDR3 region has the DNA TGTGCCACCAAATCCAGGGGGCCGGGGATAGTCTACACCTTC. This gives the protein CATKSRGPGIVYTF.

This chain joins TRBV5-6 and TRBJ2-7; 13 bases align to TRBD2. The V gene end was trimmed by 1 base and the J gene end by 3 bases; junction bases not matched to a gene: 1. The CDR3 extends over 15 amino acids. CDR1 and CDR2 (germline): SGHDT, YYEEEE. The CDR3 DNA sequence: TGTGCCAGCAGCTTGCGGACTAGCGGGGGCTACGAGCAGTACTTC. It is translated as CASSLRTSGGYEQYF.

This clone has more than one count but fewer than ten. The V gene is TRBV2, the J gene TRBJ1-6; D is ambiguous. This CDR3 spans 16 amino acids. Germline V gene sequence: CDR1 SNHLY, CDR2 FYNNEI. The ends were cut back, 3 bases at V and 7 bases at J, with 16 bases in the middle. The CDR3 protein is CASSDGIGRENSPLHF. The CDR3 region has the DNA TGTGCCAGCAGTGACGGCATTGGACGGGAAAATTCACCCCTCCACTTT.

J is TRBJ1-2 and V is TRBV6-5; D is possibly TRBD1 (5 bases). The CDR3 length is 15 residues. Germline V gene data show CDR1 as MNHEY and CDR2 as SVGAGI. Trimming took 8 bases from V and 6 from J, leaving 22 bases between them. CDR3 residues: CASRSAVAGRDGYTF. As DNA, the CDR3 is TGTGCCAGCCGAAGTGCAGTGGCGGGGCGTGATGGCTACACCTTC.

The chain is built from TRBV5-4 and TRBJ2-5; 7 nucleotides agree with TRBD2. The CDR3 runs 14 residues. Germline V CDR1 and CDR2: SGHNT, YYREEE (reference sequence). J was trimmed by 5 bases and V by 0 bases; bases with no gene match: 4. Written as DNA, the CDR3 is TGTGCCAGCAGCTTGGGCGTGGGGGGGGAGACCCAGTACTTC. Translation gives CASSLGVGGETQYF. Full variable domain (missing parts from reference TRBV5-4 and TRBJ2-5): ETGVTQSPTHLIKTRGQQVTLRCSSQSGHNTVSWYQQALGQGPQFIFQYYREEENGRGNFPPRFSGLQFPNYSSELNVNALELDDSALYLCASSLGVGGETQYFGPGTRLLVL.

In nucleotides, the CDR3 is TGCGCCAGCAGCTTATCCCTTAGCGGGGGGGTAACAGATACGCAGTATTTT. As protein: CASSLSLSGGVTDTQYF. V gene TRBV5-1 combines with J gene TRBJ2-3; TRBD2 matches 11 bases. CDR1 and CDR2 (germline): SGHRS, YFSETQ. This CDR3 has 17 amino acids. Trimming removed 2 bases from V and 3 bases from J; junction bases left unmatched: 8.

The table lists this clone with a count of one. The chain joins TRBV29-1 to TRBJ2-4, with D unresolved. Germline V lookup: CDR1 SQVTM, CDR2 ANQGSEA. This CDR3 contains 12 residues. V lost 3 bases to trimming and J lost 0 bases, with 3 bases between them. The CDR3 DNA is TGCAGCGTTGACCTAGCCAAAAACATTCAGTACTTC. Translation: CSVDLAKNIQYF.

V gene TRBV21-1 combines with J gene TRBJ2-5; the DNA was not used to check the table's D call, TRBD2. TRBV21-1 counts as a pseudogene. The CDR3 sequence is 14 residues long. CDR3 protein: CATSGEGYQETQYF. The DNA of the CDR3 is TGTGCCACCTCGGGGGAGGGGTACCAAGAGACCCAGTACTTC.

The rearrangement links TRBV7-9 to TRBJ1-1; D is possibly TRBD1 (6 bases). CDR1 is SEHNR, CDR2 FQNEAQ, per germline (reference sequence). CDR3 length equals 16 residues. Between the trimmed V and J ends, which lost 4 bases and 4 bases, there was a span of 19 bases. The CDR3 loop reads CASSSLVTGSGTEAFF. The CDR3 nucleotides read TGTGCCAGCAGCTCCTTGGTAACAGGGAGCGGCACTGAAGCTTTCTTT.

The rearrangement joins TRBV7-9 to TRBJ2-1, with 8 bases lining up with TRBD1. With 5 bases clipped from V and 2 bases from J, the junction kept 14 bases outside the gene matches. Per germline, CDR1 SEHNR and CDR2 FQNEAQ (reference sequence). CDR3 length equals 18 residues. CDR3 DNA sequence: TGTGCCAGCAGCACCGGACAGGGCAGAGGACGTACCTACAATGAGCAGTTCTTC. This sequence encodes CASSTGQGRGRTYNEQFF. The complete variable domain, with remaining parts taken from reference TRBV7-9 and TRBJ2-1, reads DTGVSQNPRHKITKRGQNVTFRCDPISEHNRLYWYRQTLGQGPEFLTYFQNEAQLEKSRLLSDRFSAERPKGSFSTLEIQRTEQGDSAMYLCASSTGQGRGRTYNEQFFGPGTRLTVL.

Notes on this clone: One end of the junction is discordant with germline, which a read error may explain. The V gene is TRBV19, the J gene TRBJ1-2; 10 bases fit TRBD1. The germline gives CDR1 LNHDA, CDR2 SQIVND (reference sequence). This CDR3 contains 15 residues. The CDR3 DNA follows: TGTGCCAGTAGTGTAGACAGGGGGCTAACGGGTGGCTACACCTTC. This codes for CASSVDRGLTGGYTF.

The genes are TRBV9 and TRBJ2-3; D is unresolved. Germline V gene data show CDR1 as SGDLS and CDR2 as YYNGEE. This CDR3 has 14 residues. The germline V and J ends were trimmed by 1 base and 4 bases, with 10 bases remaining between them. As DNA, the CDR3 is TGTGCCAGCAGCGTAATGGAGAAGGCAGATACGCAGTATTTT. Translation: CASSVMEKADTQYF.

This chain joins TRBV28 and TRBJ1-2; D not certain. There are 14 residues in the CDR3. V lost 6 bases, J lost 5 bases, and 16 bases lay in between. CDR1 and CDR2 (germline): MDHEN, SYDVKM. The CDR3 reads CASSPSPPRYGYTF. The CDR3 coding sequence is TGTGCCAGCAGCCCCAGTCCCCCACGATATGGCTACACCTTC.